What follows are 25 T cell receptor beta chains derived from one specimen sequenced in a study of OX40 agonist ivuxolimab in advanced cancers. The assay was immunoSEQ multiplex PCR, and TCRdb's table has in-frame clones only and misses some. The data hold roughly 30,000 clones, with 90% observed a single time. This sample comprised CD4+ or CD8+ T cells sorted from blood, obtained in a trial of the OX40 agonist ivuxolimab. Receptor source: an adult with an advanced solid tumor such as melanoma, head and neck, liver or kidney cancer.

The chain recombines TRBV6-5 with TRBJ2-3; D not certain. Germline lookup yields CDR1 MNHEY and CDR2 SVGAGI. This CDR3 has 13 amino acids. Trimming removed 0 bases at V and 4 bases at J, with 5 bases between. CDR3 region: CASSYSSADTQYF. The CDR3 nucleotides are TGTGCCAGCAGTTACTCGAGCGCAGATACGCAGTATTTT.

This clone has just one count. The V call is TRBV4-1, the J call TRBJ2-7, with D tentatively TRBD1 or TRBD2 (11 bases each). This CDR3 region has 18 residues. Trimming shortened V by 0 bases and J by 2 bases, and 20 bases separated the two germline ends. CDR1 and CDR2 (germline): MGHRA, YSYEKL. The DNA for the CDR3 is TGCGCCAGCAGCCAAGAGGGACAGGGGGGACTAGCGGCCTACGAGCAGTACTTC. This gives the protein CASSQEGQGGLAAYEQYF.

The V gene is TRBV6-6, the J gene TRBJ2-7; D is perhaps TRBD1 (6 bases). The germline V gene has CDR1 MNHNY and CDR2 SVGAGI (reference sequence). Trimming stripped 8 bases from V and 6 bases from J, with 14 bases between. The length of the CDR3 is 12 residues. This chain's CDR3 is CASGPTGFEQYF. The DNA of the CDR3 is TGTGCCAGCGGACCAACAGGGTTCGAGCAGTACTTC.

V gene TRBV6-1 combines with J gene TRBJ2-3; 9 bases agree with TRBD2. The CDR3 is 16 amino acids. After removal of 3 bases from V and 3 bases from J, the junction contained 7 bases not matched to a gene. Germline lookup yields CDR1 MNHNS and CDR2 SASEGT. The CDR3, as DNA: TGTGCCAGCAGTGACGTAGGGGGACTAGCTACAGATACGCAGTATTTT. This encodes CASSDVGGLATDTQYF.

The rearrangement links TRBV7-9 to TRBJ1-5; 7 positions agree with TRBD1. CDR1 and CDR2 from the germline V gene are SEHNR and FQNEAQ (reference sequence). The CDR3 consists of 16 residues. The V and J ends lost 2 bases and 3 bases, in that order; junction bases with no gene match: 7. As DNA, the CDR3 is TGTGCCAGCAGCTTATTCCAGGGGGTAGACAATCAGCCCCAGCATTTT. It is translated as CASSLFQGVDNQPQHF.

This clone was detected only once. The chain carries TRBV7-6 and TRBJ2-5, with TRBD1 matching 7 bases. After removal of 3 bases from V and 3 bases from J, the junction contained 4 bases not matched to a gene. The V gene's germline CDR1 is SGHVS and CDR2 FNYEAQ. The CDR3 is 14 residues long. CDR3 in amino acids: CASSFSGTEETQYF. DNA for the CDR3: TGTGCCAGCAGCTTCTCCGGGACAGAAGAGACCCAGTACTTC.

CDR3 DNA: TGTGCCAGCAGTTACCGGGGACTACAAGAGACCCAGTACTTC. This codes for CASSYRGLQETQYF. This chain joins TRBV6-5 and TRBJ2-5, with 7 bases that match TRBD2. Germline CDR1 MNHEY, CDR2 SVGAGI. The junction had 2 bases not matched to a gene; V was cut back by 2 bases and J by 2 bases. There are 14 residues in the CDR3.

Only one count was recorded for this clone. The rearrangement joins TRBV7-3 to TRBJ2-5; D is unclear. The J call is uncertain, as TRBJ2-7 better fits the DNA end. CDR3 length equals 13 residues. The germline gives CDR1 SGHTA, CDR2 FQGTGA. The CDR3 bases are TGTGCCAGCAGCCTCGAGTCCAGCTACGAGCAGTACTTC. Protein: CASSLESSYEQYF.

The CDR3 DNA reads as TGCGCCAGCAGCTTGGTTTCGGGACTAGCATCCTACGAGCAGTACTTC. Translated: CASSLVSGLASYEQYF. The chain recombines TRBV5-1 with TRBJ2-7; TRBD2 matches 9 bases. The CDR3 contains 16 residues. The J segment lost 1 base and the V segment lost 0 bases, leaving 5 bases of the junction unmatched. Germline V CDR1 and CDR2: SGHRS, YFSETQ.

The chain combines TRBV9 with TRBJ2-2, with D possibly TRBD2 on 5 matching bases. CDR1 is SGDLS and CDR2 is YYNGEE in the germline V gene. Between the trimmed V and J ends, which lost 0 bases and 2 bases, there was a span of 11 bases. CDR3 length: 16 residues. The CDR3 coding sequence is TGTGCCAGCAGCGTAGTACTAGACCTTAACACCGGGGAGCTGTTTTTT. Amino acids: CASSVVLDLNTGELFF.

This clone was seen a single time. The chain couples TRBV19 to TRBJ2-1; 9 positions match TRBD2. The V gene's germline CDR1 is LNHDA and CDR2 SQIVND (reference sequence). The CDR3 sequence is 15 residues long. The V and J ends lost 5 bases and 6 bases, in that order; junction bases with no gene match: 8. As DNA, the CDR3 is TGTGCCAGTAGTCTGGGGGCTAGCGGGGCCAATGAGCAGTTCTTC. The encoded protein is CASSLGASGANEQFF.

The V and J genes are TRBV6-5 and TRBJ1-1; maybe TRBD1 (5 bases). Trimming removed 5 bases from V and 1 base from J, with 5 bases in between. This CDR3 is 12 amino acids long. Germline V gene lookup returns CDR1 MNHEY and CDR2 SVGAGI. DNA of the CDR3: TGTGCCAGCAGTCAGGGGAACACTGAAGCTTTCTTT. The encoded protein is CASSQGNTEAFF.

The rearrangement joins TRBV6-5 to TRBJ1-5, with TRBD1 matching 12 bases. V was clipped by 4 bases and J by 6 bases; unmatched bases: 4. From germline, CDR1 is MNHEY and CDR2 SVGAGI. This CDR3 spans 15 amino acids. CDR3 residues: CASSWGQGAGQPQHF. The CDR3 DNA follows: TGTGCCAGCAGTTGGGGACAGGGGGCAGGTCAGCCCCAGCATTTT.

This clone was seen only once. This CDR3 is CASSVDPNQGTEAFF. The CDR3 DNA follows: TGTGCCAGCAGCGTAGACCCCAATCAAGGCACTGAAGCTTTCTTT. V is TRBV9 and J is TRBJ1-1; D not resolved. V was cut by 0 bases and J by 4 bases, with 13 bases left in between. The CDR3 is 15 residues long. Per germline, CDR1 SGDLS and CDR2 YYNGEE.

Only one count was recorded for this clone. The chain has TRBV6-5 and TRBJ2-7, with 8 bases matching TRBD1. In germline, CDR1 is MNHEY, CDR2 SVGAGI. The CDR3 runs 14 residues. V was pared by 6 bases and J by 5 bases, with 9 bases of the junction left unmatched. CDR3 loop: CASRIDRGLDEQYF. The CDR3 bases are TGTGCCAGCAGGATCGACAGGGGTCTCGACGAGCAGTACTTC.

The chain joins TRBV2 to TRBJ2-7, with unresolved D. CDR1 and CDR2 (germline): SNHLY, FYNNEI. The ends were cut back, 6 bases at V and 3 bases at J, with 6 bases in the middle. This CDR3 has 11 amino acids. The CDR3 DNA follows: TGTGCCAGCAGCGGCGGCTACGAGCAGTACTTC. This sequence encodes CASSGGYEQYF.

This clone occurred a few times. This chain connects TRBV6-5 to TRBJ2-4; D gene unclear. Trimming removed 0 bases from V and 6 bases from J, with 12 bases in between. This CDR3 is built from 15 residues. CDR1 is MNHEY and CDR2 is SVGAGI in the germline V gene. This CDR3 reads CASSYSPRAANIQYF. The CDR3 DNA reads as TGTGCCAGCAGTTACTCCCCCCGGGCGGCAAACATTCAGTACTTC.

This clone was recorded once. The V and J genes are TRBV6-8 and TRBJ2-1; 10 bases match TRBD2. Germline V gives CDR1 MNHGY, CDR2 SAAAGT. The CDR3 is made up of 17 amino acids. V lost 2 bases to trimming and J lost 3 bases; unmatched junction nucleotides: 7. CDR3 loop: CASSYVRLAGVYNEQFF. The DNA for the CDR3 is TGTGCCAGCAGTTACGTCCGGCTAGCGGGGGTCTACAATGAGCAGTTCTTC.

The genes are TRBV5-5 and TRBJ2-7; 10 bases match TRBD2. Germline values: CDR1 SGHKS, CDR2 YYEKEE (reference sequence). This CDR3 region has 16 residues. Trimming at V came to 0 bases and at J to 2 bases, leaving 5 bases not matched to a gene. The CDR3 here is CASSLVGAGGAYEQYF. The DNA for the CDR3 is TGTGCCAGCAGCTTGGTAGGAGCGGGAGGGGCCTACGAGCAGTACTTC.

This sequence joins TRBV7-9 and TRBJ2-7; no clear D gene. CDR3 length: 12 amino acids. With 1 base removed from V and 2 bases from J, the gap between germline ends came to 3 bases. The germline V gene encodes CDR1 SEHNR and CDR2 FQNEAQ (reference sequence). The CDR3 reads CASSLDTYEQYF. CDR3 nucleotide sequence: TGTGCCAGCAGCTTAGATACCTACGAGCAGTACTTC.

The J gene is TRBJ2-1, the V gene TRBV20-1, with D possibly matching TRBD1 (5 bases). Germline V lookup: CDR1 DFQATT, CDR2 SNEGSKA (reference sequence). V lost 0 bases and J lost 12, with 9 bases in between. The CDR3 length is 11 residues. The CDR3 region has the DNA TGCAGTGCTAGAGAGGGGCTCGGGCAGTTCTTC. Protein: CSAREGLGQFF.

The sample holds a few counts of this clone. V usage is TRBV9 and J usage is TRBJ2-1, with D hard to call. Between the trimmed V and J ends, which lost 3 bases and 2 bases, there was a span of 15 bases. Germline CDR1 reads SGDLS; CDR2 reads YYNGEE. This CDR3 has 16 amino acids. Here the CDR3 reads CASSAVSGITYNEQFF. The CDR3 DNA follows: TGTGCCAGCAGCGCCGTCTCAGGCATCACCTACAATGAGCAGTTCTTC.

The gene calls are TRBV11-1 and TRBJ2-7, with D hard to call. The CDR3 runs to 13 residues. CDR1 is SGHAT and CDR2 is FQDESV in the germline V gene (reference sequence). The germline V and J ends were trimmed by 4 bases and 12 bases, with 19 bases remaining between them. Here the CDR3 reads CASSSTLAAPTYF. The CDR3 DNA reads as TGTGCCAGCAGCTCAACCCTCGCGGCACCGACGTACTTC.

On this clone: The junction departs from the called germline gene at one end, perhaps through a read error. The V gene is TRBV29-1, the J gene TRBJ2-1; D possibly corresponds to TRBD2 (6 bases). CDR1 and CDR2 (germline): SQVTM, ANQGSEA. This CDR3 is 10 amino acids long. CDR3 in amino acids: CSVDQTSLVF. CDR3 bases: TGCAGCGTTGATCAAACTAGCTTAGTCTTC.

V and J are TRBV27 and TRBJ2-7; tentatively, D is TRBD1 (5 bases). The CDR3 totals 15 residues. Per the germline V gene, CDR1 is MNHEY and CDR2 is SMNVEV (reference sequence). Trimming left V 6 bases short and J 2 bases short, with 17 bases between. CDR3 bases: TGTGCCAGCAGCCACCTACAGGTCGATGCCTACGAGCAGTACTTC. It codes for CASSHLQVDAYEQYF.